This TCR beta chain was identified during a study of T cells in localized non-small cell lung cancer. CDR1 and CDR2 from the germline V gene are SEHNR and FQNEAQ (reference sequence). The V end lost 2 bases, the J end lost 2 bases, and 7 bases lay between the germline ends. The CDR3 has 13 amino acids. Data came from immunoSEQ multiplex PCR; TCRdb stores just in-frame clones and leaves some out. Of about 40,000 clones in the sample, 75% to 90% were seen once. This TCR came from a man between 40 and 70 years old with stage I lung adenocarcinoma. V usage is TRBV7-9 and J usage is TRBJ2-7; D is unclear. Specimen: peripheral blood, collected before any cancer treatment. CDR3 in DNA: TGTGCCAGCAGCTTATCGGTCACCTACGAGCAGTACTTC. Encoded protein: CASSLSVTYEQYF.